The 6 T cell receptor beta chains below all came from one sample that was sequenced in a study of regulatory T cells in long-lasting Graves disease. The time point denotes: newly diagnosed GD, antithyroid drugs for less than 3 months. From RNA extracted from PBMCs, the TCR library was made. Library construction for TCR beta used iRepertoire HTBI primers and Arm-PCR of CDR3 regions. In TCRdb, the multiplex PCR reads were re-called with MiXCR into one record per CDR3 protein. The sample has 550,000 to 650,000 distinct CDR3 sequences, 16% seen once; the top ten hold about 12%. This same sample was also part of a study on T cells in Graves' hyperthyroidism and ophthalmopathy.

Sequenced material: peripheral blood mononuclear cells (PBMCs), taken at new diagnosis, from a patient treated with antithyroid drugs. Receptors were obtained from a man between 18 and 35 years old with Graves disease.

For this clonotype: This may come from a read error, since a much larger clone is one base off. The chain carries TRBV20-1 and TRBJ2-3; 11 positions agree with TRBD2. There are 16 residues in the CDR3. The V gene's germline CDR1 is DFQATT and CDR2 SNEGSKA (reference sequence). The CDR3 nucleotides read TGCAATGCTAGAGACCTACTAGCGGGAGACACAGATACGCAGTATTTT. Its translation is CNARDLLAGDTDTQYF.

The V call is TRBV20-1, the J call TRBJ2-3; 11 positions match TRBD2. Germline V gene sequence: CDR1 DFQATT, CDR2 SNEGSKA (reference sequence). V lost 5 bases and J lost 2; bases outside the gene matches: 15. CDR3 size: 18 residues. In DNA, the CDR3 is TGCAGTGCTCCCGGGAAGGGGGTAGCGGGAGGGCTCACAGATACGCAGTATTTT. Residues: CSAPGKGVAGGLTDTQYF.

This clonotype was picked up a small number of times. The CDR3 protein is CASSLGTSDLYEQYF. In DNA form, the CDR3 reads TGCGCCAGCAGCTTAGGGACTAGCGACCTCTACGAGCAGTACTTC. The gene calls are TRBV5-1 and TRBJ2-7; 10 positions agree with TRBD2. The CDR3 sequence is 15 residues long. V was pared by 2 bases and J by 3 bases, with 5 bases of the junction left unmatched. The germline CDR1 and CDR2 sequences are SGHRS and YFSETQ.

In its sample, this clonotype was seen many times. The chain uses TRBV28 and TRBJ2-3; maybe TRBD1 (6 bases). Trimming left V 7 bases short and J 5 bases short, with 22 bases between. The CDR3 has 16 amino acids. CDR1 and CDR2 from the germline V gene are MDHEN and SYDVKM. CDR3 sequence (DNA): TGTGCCAGCAACCCCCTCGGGACATCCCGGGTAGATACGCAGTATTTT. Residues: CASNPLGTSRVDTQYF.

This clonotype was observed at least ten times. This chain uses TRBV28 with TRBJ2-1; 9 bases line up with TRBD2. CDR3 size: 16 residues. Trimming took 3 bases from V and 0 from J; bases not matched to a gene: 3. Looked up from germline, CDR1 is MDHEN and CDR2 is SYDVKM. The CDR3 reads CASSFWREGSYNEQFF. The CDR3 region has the DNA TGTGCCAGCAGTTTTTGGCGGGAGGGCTCCTACAATGAGCAGTTCTTC.

On this clonotype itself: This sequence may be a read error, since a much larger clone differs from it by one base. The J gene is TRBJ2-2, the V gene TRBV12-3 or TRBV12-4; D gene uncertain. This CDR3 region has 14 residues. V gave up 7 bases and J gave up 1 base, with 10 bases separating them. The CDR3 DNA reads TGTGCCAGCACCTCGGACGAGAACACCGGGGAGCTGTTTTTT. Translation: CASTSDENTGELFF.